The rows below give T cell receptor beta chains drawn from one sample of a study of blood T cell repertoires in COVID-19. TCRdb keeps only in-frame clones here, not all; method: immunoSEQ multiplex PCR. The sample lists 100,000 to 150,000 clones, approximately 90% occurring once. The sequenced sample was peripheral blood. The receptors here all came from a man over 45 with acute or convalescent COVID-19. Each CDR3 is given with its conserved first and last residue. A D gene is named only where the DNA matches it firmly. Clone size, where shown, is once, few, many, or a class for clones that have expanded.

v_call	j_call	clone_size	d_call	cdr3_nt	cdr3_aa
TRBV6-4	TRBJ1-1	NA	NA	TGTGCCAGCAGTCCCTCCCCGGGGAACACTGAAGCTTTCTTT	CASSPSPGNTEAFF
TRBV5-1	TRBJ2-1	NA	TRBD2	TGCGCCAGCAGCTTGGAACTAGCGTGGACCAATGAGCAGTTCTTC	CASSLELAWTNEQFF
TRBV28	TRBJ1-4	NA	NA	TGTGCCGCCAGCATTGGCGGTAGCATTGGTGAAAAACTGTTTTTT	CAASIGGSIGEKLFF
TRBV11-2	TRBJ1-1	NA	NA	TGTGCCAGCGGGCCATGGGTGGGGAACACTGAAGCTTTCTTT	CASGPWVGNTEAFF
TRBV30	TRBJ2-5	NA	NA	TGTGCCTGGAGAGAACAGTTGGAAGGGACCCAGTACTTC	CAWREQLEGTQYF
TRBV19	TRBJ2-1	NA	NA	TGTGCCAGTAGTATAGTAAGGGGTGTTGGTGAGCAGTTCTTC	CASSIVRGVGEQFF
TRBV19	TRBJ1-2	NA	TRBD1	TGTGCGACAAAAGGAGGACAGGTCTATGGCTACACCTTC	CATKGGQVYGYTF
TRBV4-1	TRBJ2-4	NA	NA	TGCGCCAGCAGCCACCCGGACACTCTCGGCAACATTCAGTACTTC	CASSHPDTLGNIQYF
TRBV7-2	TRBJ1-5	once	TRBD1	TGTGCCAGCAGCTTCCGGACAGGTCTAGATAGCAATCAGCCCCAGCATTTT	CASSFRTGLDSNQPQHF
TRBV7-2	TRBJ1-4	NA	NA	TGTGCCAGCAGCCTTCAACGCGGTAATGAAAAACTGTTTTTT	CASSLQRGNEKLFF
TRBV5-8	TRBJ1-3	NA	NA	TGTGCCAGCAGCTTGACAGGGATTTCAACCATATATTTT	CASSLTGISTIYF
TRBV5-4	TRBJ2-1	few	NA	TGTGCCAGCAGCGCTAAAGGGGGACGCTACAATGAGCAGTTCTTC	CASSAKGGRYNEQFF
TRBV6-5	TRBJ1-1	NA	NA	TGTGCCAGCGTCCAGGGGTGGGGAGCTTTCTTT	CASVQGWGAFF
TRBV14	TRBJ2-2	NA	NA	TGTGCCAGCAGCCTCCTTGGCTCCAAGAACACCGGGGAGCTGTTTTTT	CASSLLGSKNTGELFF
TRBV28	TRBJ1-1	NA	NA	TGTGCCAGCAGTCGGGGGGGCACTGAAGCTTTCTTT	CASSRGGTEAFF
TRBV4-2	TRBJ1-5	medium-sized	NA	TGTGCCAGCAGCCAGCGCGGGGGTAGCAATCAGCCCCAGCATTTT	CASSQRGGSNQPQHF
TRBV29-1	TRBJ1-1	NA	NA	TGCAGCGTTGAACAGGGGGAAGCTTTCTTT	CSVEQGEAFF
TRBV28	TRBJ2-5	NA	NA	TGTGCCAGCAGTTTCAGAACGGGGGGCCGGGAGACCCAGTACTTC	CASSFRTGGRETQYF
TRBV19	TRBJ1-5	NA	NA	TGTGCCAGTAGTACCCGGACGGGGGTAGGGATCAATCAGCCCCAGCATTTT	CASSTRTGVGINQPQHF
TRBV2	TRBJ1-1	NA	NA	TGTGCCACTAGCCTCATCGAGGTGAACACTGAAGCTTTCTTT	CATSLIEVNTEAFF
TRBV7-6	TRBJ1-4	few	NA	TGTGCCAGCAGCTTGCTACGGAATGAAAAACTGTTTTTT	CASSLLRNEKLFF
TRBV28	TRBJ2-1	NA	NA	TGTGCCAGCAGTCCGATTACTTTCCCCCGGACAGCCGGAAATGAGCAGTTCTTC	CASSPITFPRTAGNEQFF
TRBV6-5	TRBJ2-5	once	TRBD2	TGTGCCAGCACTCCCCGGGGAGGGGATTGGGAGACCCAGTACTTC	CASTPRGGDWETQYF
TRBV28	TRBJ1-2	NA	NA	TGTGCCAGCAGTCACCTCCCTCGCGGGCAGGAGGGCTACACCTTC	CASSHLPRGQEGYTF
TRBV5-1	TRBJ1-3	few	TRBD1	TGCGCCAGCAGCTCCGGTGACAGGGTAACTGGAAACACCATATATTTT	CASSSGDRVTGNTIYF
TRBV5-8	TRBJ2-3	NA	TRBD1	TGTGCCAGCAGCCTAGACAGGGGGAGCACAGATACGCAGTATTTT	CASSLDRGSTDTQYF
TRBV28	TRBJ1-4	few	NA	TGTGCCAGCAGGGACACAGGGTTTGGTGGGGGTAATGAAAAACTGTTTTTT	CASRDTGFGGGNEKLFF
TRBV28	TRBJ1-2	NA	NA	TGTGCCAGCAGCACCCCCCCCGCCAACTCCTATGGCTACACCTTC	CASSTPPANSYGYTF
TRBV7-2	TRBJ1-5	NA	NA	TGTGCCAGCAGCTATAGGGGAGGGCAGCCCCAGCATTTT	CASSYRGGQPQHF
TRBV6-5	TRBJ1-4	NA	NA	TGTGCCAGCAGTTATGAAGCAGGGGCTGAAAAACTGTTTTTT	CASSYEAGAEKLFF